The 21 T cell receptor beta chains below were found in one sample sequenced in a study of T cell responses to AZD1222 COVID-19 vaccine. Some clones are missing from TCRdb's copy, which holds only in-frame ones; the method was immunoSEQ multiplex PCR. The sample yields 140,000 to 150,000 clones, about nine tenths seen once. The sample was peripheral blood, taken 28 days after the second AZD1222 dose. The receptors shown here come from an adult who received the AZD1222 COVID-19 vaccine.

V gene TRBV20-1 combines with J gene TRBJ1-1; TRBD1 agrees at 7 bases. J lost 8 bases, V lost 7 bases, and 7 bases had no gene match. The CDR3 loop spans 11 amino acids. Germline V gene sequence: CDR1 DFQATT, CDR2 SNEGSKA (reference sequence). The CDR3 DNA is TGCAGTGGACAGGGATTGGGCGAAGCTTTCTTT. As protein: CSGQGLGEAFF.

The chain has TRBV4-2 and TRBJ1-2; D is uncertain. From germline, CDR1 is LGHNA and CDR2 YNFKEQ. V was trimmed by 1 base and J by 8 bases, leaving 11 bases between them. This CDR3 is built from 13 residues. The CDR3 DNA reads as TGTGCCAGCAGCCAAGGAGGGAGCGGAGGCTACACCTTC. Protein product: CASSQGGSGGYTF.

J is TRBJ1-6 and V is TRBV6-5; D remains unclear. This CDR3 is 15 amino acids long. CDR1 is MNHEY and CDR2 is SVGAGI in the germline V gene. The V end lost 0 bases, the J end lost 7 bases, and 10 bases lay between the germline ends. The CDR3 coding sequence is TGTGCCAGCAGTTACTCGGTCAGCTTAAATTCACCCCTCCACTTT. This sequence encodes CASSYSVSLNSPLHF.

This clone was detected only once. The V call is TRBV7-3, the J call TRBJ2-3; perhaps TRBD2 as D (5 bases). The CDR3 is 14 residues long. V was clipped by 6 bases and J by 3 bases, with 13 bases between them. Germline V gene lookup returns CDR1 SGHTA and CDR2 FQGTGA. CDR3 DNA sequence: TGTGCCAGCAGTCTAACCCCGGGGACAGATACGCAGTATTTT. This gives the protein CASSLTPGTDTQYF.

V is TRBV2 and J is TRBJ1-1, with D maybe TRBD1 (5 bases). This CDR3 is 14 amino acids long. The germline CDR1 and CDR2 sequences are SNHLY and FYNNEI. Deletions cut 6 bases from V and 1 base from J, with 12 bases between. CDR3 sequence reads: CASRGTGRNTEAFF. For the CDR3, the DNA is TGTGCCAGCAGGGGTACAGGTCGGAACACTGAAGCTTTCTTT. Based on the CDR3 plus reference TRBV2 and TRBJ1-1, the full variable domain is EPEVTQTPSHQVTQMGQEVILRCVPISNHLYFYWYRQILGQKVEFLVSFYNNEISEKSEIFDDQFSVERPDGSNFTLKIRSTKLEDSAMYFCASRGTGRNTEAFFGQGTRLTVV.

In this sample, this clone turned up once. The chain is built from TRBV24-1 and TRBJ1-5; D gene ambiguous. V gave up 7 bases and J gave up 9 bases, with 15 bases separating them. The CDR3 is 13 amino acids. CDR1 is KGHDR and CDR2 is SFDVKD in the germline V gene. The CDR3: CATSPDGSGPQHF. CDR3 nucleotide sequence: TGTGCCACCAGCCCGGACGGTTCCGGGCCCCAGCATTTT.

V is TRBV3-1 (or the pseudogene TRBV3-2) and J is TRBJ2-3; D remains ambiguous. CDR1 and CDR2 (germline): LGHDT, YNNKEL (reference sequence). This CDR3 spans 15 amino acids. V was pared by 0 bases and J by 5 bases, with 12 bases between. Here the CDR3 DNA reads TGTGCCAGCAGCCAAGATTTGGCTTTCCAAGATACGCAGTATTTT. This encodes CASSQDLAFQDTQYF.

The CDR3 protein is CASSYGVGQGFETYSNQPQHF. The CDR3 DNA is TGTGCCAGCAGTTACGGGGTCGGACAGGGCTTCGAGACCTATAGCAATCAGCCCCAGCATTTT. The chain combines TRBV6-7 with TRBJ1-5, with 8 bases lining up with TRBD1. TRBV6-7 is recorded as an ORF, its role being uncertain. The CDR3 consists of 21 residues. Germline trimming cut 2 bases from V and 0 bases from J; bases unmatched to any gene: 18.

The chain has TRBV6-6 and TRBJ1-5; weak D call: TRBD1 (5 bases). This CDR3 is built from 14 residues. The V and J ends lost 4 bases and 1 base respectively, with 8 bases between them. Germline V gene sequence: CDR1 MNHNY, CDR2 SVGAGI (reference sequence). Written as DNA, the CDR3 is TGTGCCAGCAGTTCGAGACAGAGCAATCAGCCCCAGCATTTT. This encodes CASSSRQSNQPQHF.

This clone was counted a single time. The chain links TRBV7-9 to TRBJ1-6; D is uncertain. The CDR3 sequence is 14 residues long. Trimming removed 7 bases at V and 0 bases at J, with 7 bases between. CDR1 and CDR2 from the germline V gene are SEHNR and FQNEAQ (reference sequence). This CDR3 reads CASTESSYNSPLHF. The DNA for the CDR3 is TGTGCCAGCACTGAGAGCTCCTATAATTCACCCCTCCACTTT.

CDR3 region: CASSLLLAGGPDTQYF. The CDR3 coding sequence is TGTGCCAGCAGTTTATTACTAGCGGGAGGACCAGATACGCAGTATTTT. The chain links TRBV27 to TRBJ2-3, with 12 bases lining up with TRBD2. The CDR3 is made up of 16 amino acids. CDR1 is MNHEY, CDR2 SMNVEV, per germline (reference sequence). J lost 4 bases, V lost 1 base, and 3 bases had no gene match.

The chain employs TRBV28 and TRBJ2-7, with 9 positions matching TRBD2. The CDR3 is 14 amino acids. Germline CDR1 and CDR2: MDHEN and SYDVKM. Trimming removed 5 bases from V and 2 bases from J; junction bases left unmatched: 4. CDR3 in DNA: TGTGCCAGCAGTATAGGGACTAGCACCTACGAGCAGTACTTC. Translation gives CASSIGTSTYEQYF. Based on the CDR3 plus reference TRBV28 and TRBJ2-7, the full variable domain is DVKVTQSSRYLVKRTGEKVFLECVQDMDHENMFWYRQDPGLGLRLIYFSYDVKMKEKGDIPEGYSVSREKKERFSLILESASTNQTSMYLCASSIGTSTYEQYFGPGTRLTVT.

This sequence joins TRBV3-1 (or the pseudogene TRBV3-2) and TRBJ2-1; 11 nucleotides align to TRBD2. The V gene's germline CDR1 is LGHDT and CDR2 YNNKEL (reference sequence). CDR3 length: 16 amino acids. With 3 bases clipped from V and 7 bases from J, the junction kept 8 bases outside the gene matches. The CDR3 sequence is CASSHPGTSGRNEQFF. In DNA form, the CDR3 reads TGTGCCAGCAGCCACCCCGGGACTAGCGGCCGAAATGAGCAGTTCTTC.

This chain connects TRBV6-1 to TRBJ2-7; D is perhaps TRBD2 (6 bases). Germline loops: CDR1 MNHNS, CDR2 SASEGT. Trimming shortened V by 2 bases and J by 3 bases, and 14 bases separated the two germline ends. The CDR3 consists of 15 residues. CDR3 bases: TGTGCCAGCAGTGAAAGACGACTAGTCAGCTACGAGCAGTACTTC. Amino acid sequence: CASSERRLVSYEQYF.

The gene calls are TRBV18 and TRBJ2-1; 7 bases fit TRBD1. V shed 5 bases and J 0 bases; nucleotides not matched to a gene: 7. The germline gives CDR1 KGHSH, CDR2 LQKENI. This CDR3 has 16 residues. The CDR3 DNA follows: TGTGCCAGCTCAGGGACAGTAATGAGCTCCTACAATGAGCAGTTCTTC. Protein product: CASSGTVMSSYNEQFF.

The rearrangement joins TRBV7-9 to TRBJ1-4; D may be TRBD1 (5 bases). Germline V gene sequence: CDR1 SEHNR, CDR2 FQNEAQ (reference sequence). The CDR3 covers 14 residues. Trimming cost V 7 bases and J 5 bases, with 14 bases left between them. The CDR3, as DNA: TGTGCCAGCACGCGGGGCATGGGGAATGAAAAACTGTTTTTT. This sequence encodes CASTRGMGNEKLFF.

V usage is TRBV4-2 and J usage is TRBJ2-1; perhaps TRBD2 as D (5 bases). The CDR3 is 17 residues long. Deletions cut 0 bases from V and 0 bases from J, with 12 bases between. Germline V gives CDR1 LGHNA, CDR2 YNFKEQ. DNA for the CDR3: TGTGCCAGCAGCCAAGATGCCGAGCGGAGCTCCTACAATGAGCAGTTCTTC. Its protein is CASSQDAERSSYNEQFF.

The chain uses TRBV9 and TRBJ2-6; D is possibly TRBD1 (6 bases). Trimming took 4 bases from V and 0 from J, leaving 23 bases between them. From germline, CDR1 is SGDLS and CDR2 YYNGEE. The CDR3 has 20 amino acids. CDR3 nucleotides: TGTGCCAGCAGCCAATCAAGAGCAGGGGCGACAAGCTCTGGGGCCAACGTCCTGACTTTC. Protein sequence: CASSQSRAGATSSGANVLTF.

The chain has TRBV11-3 and TRBJ2-1, with 12 bases matching TRBD1. This CDR3 has 16 residues. J gave up 7 bases and V 5 bases, and 9 bases lay outside the gene matches. Germline lookup yields CDR1 SGHNT and CDR2 YENEEA. The CDR3 here is CASSPRLGQGANEQFF. In DNA form, the CDR3 reads TGTGCCAGCAGCCCCCGTCTGGGACAGGGGGCAAATGAGCAGTTCTTC.

V and J are TRBV5-8 and TRBJ2-1; D might be TRBD2 (6 bases). From germline, CDR1 is SGHTS and CDR2 YDEGEE. CDR3 length: 12 amino acids. V lost 4 bases to trimming and J lost 10 bases, with 12 bases between them. CDR3: CASSRKGREQFF. DNA of the CDR3: TGTGCCAGCAGCCGCAAAGGGAGGGAGCAGTTCTTC. The whole variable domain, remainder taken from reference TRBV5-8 and TRBJ2-1, is EAGVTQSPTHLIKTRGQQATLRCSPISGHTSVYWYQQALGLGLQFLLWYDEGEERNRGNFPPRFSGRQFPNYSSELNVNALELEDSALYLCASSRKGREQFFGPGTRLTVL.

CDR3 sequence (DNA): TGTGCCAGCAGCGTAGGTAGCGGGAGTATGGTTGAGCAGTTCTTC. It codes for CASSVGSGSMVEQFF. This sequence joins TRBV9 and TRBJ2-1, with 9 positions matching TRBD2. Per the germline V gene, CDR1 is SGDLS and CDR2 is YYNGEE. J lost 9 bases, V lost 0 bases, and 7 bases had no gene match. This CDR3 region has 15 residues.